These 21 T cell receptor beta chains were all obtained from the same sample, sequenced in a study of T-cell reconstitution after alpha-beta-depleted transplantation in children. Preparation of the TCRbeta library was carried out with unique molecular identifiers. TCRdb fed the PCR reads into MiXCR, producing one record per CDR3 protein. The sample contains roughly 570,000 distinct CDR3 sequences, 25% to 30% of which appear only once. The sample in question was PBMCs, obtained before TCRalphabeta/CD19-depleted stem cell transplant. The receptors originated from a boy less than two years old with Wiskott-Aldrich syndrome, due to receive a stem cell transplant.

This clonotype was recorded a few times. The gene calls are TRBV5-5 and TRBJ1-5; 9 positions match TRBD1. V dropped 3 bases and J dropped 2; count of bases not matched to a gene: 9. The CDR3 runs to 17 residues. The germline V gene has CDR1 SGHKS and CDR2 YYEKEE (reference sequence). CDR3 sequence reads: CASSWAHRTGGNQPQHF. As DNA, the CDR3 is TGTGCCAGCAGCTGGGCCCATCGGACAGGGGGCAATCAGCCCCAGCATTTT.

This chain links TRBV10-3 with TRBJ2-1, with 11 bases identical to TRBD2. V shed 4 bases and J 6 bases; nucleotides not matched to a gene: 2. The germline gives CDR1 ENHRY, CDR2 SYGVKD. CDR3 length: 14 residues. The CDR3 DNA sequence: TGTGCCATCAGTGCTGGGACTAGCGGCAATGAGCAGTTCTTC. This translates into CAISAGTSGNEQFF.

A few counts support this clonotype. The CDR3 DNA reads as TGTGCCAGCAGCTTAGATTCGCGAAGATACGAGCAGTACTTC. As protein: CASSLDSRRYEQYF. The gene calls are TRBV11-2 and TRBJ2-7; D is undetermined. This CDR3 is built from 14 residues. V lost 0 bases, J lost 4 bases, and 10 bases lay in between. Germline V CDR1 and CDR2: SGHAT, FQNNGV.

This chain uses TRBV12-3 or TRBV12-4 with TRBJ2-1; D is ambiguous. The CDR3 spans 14 residues. V was clipped by 2 bases and J by 7 bases, with 12 bases between them. CDR3 region: CASSLISFENEQFF. CDR3 sequence (DNA): TGTGCCAGCAGTTTAATCAGTTTCGAAAATGAGCAGTTCTTC.

This clonotype was seen many times. Here the CDR3 reads CASSEQGNTEAFF. CDR3 sequence (DNA): TGCGCCAGCAGTGAGCAGGGGAACACTGAAGCTTTCTTT. V and J are TRBV5-1 and TRBJ1-1; D is possibly TRBD1 (5 bases). The CDR3 is 13 amino acids. Germline V gives CDR1 SGHRS, CDR2 YFSETQ. V was clipped by 5 bases and J by 1 base, with 9 bases between them.

V is TRBV19 and J is TRBJ2-2, with 8 nucleotides matching TRBD1. CDR3 length equals 15 residues. The ends lost 5 bases at V and 6 bases at J; junction bases unmatched: 8. Germline V gene lookup returns CDR1 LNHDA and CDR2 SQIVND (reference sequence). Here the CDR3 reads CASSQGARGSGELFF. CDR3 bases: TGTGCCAGTAGTCAGGGGGCTCGAGGATCCGGGGAGCTGTTTTTT.

This clonotype was counted between two and nine times. The rearrangement links TRBV2 to TRBJ2-1, with 7 bases that match TRBD2. The CDR3 has 16 residues. V was pared by 4 bases and J by 0 bases, with 6 bases of the junction left unmatched. Germline assignment: CDR1 SNHLY and CDR2 FYNNEI. The CDR3 region is CASSVGGGSSYNEQFF. The CDR3 DNA follows: TGTGCCAGCAGTGTGGGGGGAGGGTCCTCCTACAATGAGCAGTTCTTC.

This chain links TRBV29-1 with TRBJ2-1; 8 nucleotides match TRBD2. Germline V lookup: CDR1 SQVTM, CDR2 ANQGSEA. J was trimmed by 7 bases and V by 4 bases; bases with no gene match: 9. CDR3 length: 14 amino acids. The CDR3 DNA is TGCAGCGTTGGTTTAGCGGGACGGGGGAATGAGCAGTTCTTC. Its protein is CSVGLAGRGNEQFF.

The table lists this clonotype with a few counts. The chain has TRBV20-1 and TRBJ1-5, with 7 nucleotides matching TRBD1. This CDR3 is built from 14 residues. From germline, CDR1 is DFQATT and CDR2 SNEGSKA (reference sequence). Trimming took 6 bases from V and 5 from J; bases not matched to a gene: 10. CDR3 loop: CSATTRGPDQPQHF. The CDR3 DNA is TGCAGTGCCACGACAAGGGGGCCTGATCAGCCCCAGCATTTT.

This clonotype came up a few times. The CDR3 region has the DNA TGTGCCAGCAGCCACACCCCACTACCCCTCAGGGAGCAGTACTTC. Translating it yields CASSHTPLPLREQYF. V gene TRBV3-1 combines with J gene TRBJ2-7; D is unresolved. The CDR3 runs to 15 residues. V lost 3 bases and J lost 7, with 19 bases in between. Germline CDR1 and CDR2: LGHDT and YNNKEL (reference sequence).

This clonotype was counted between two and nine times. V and J are TRBV10-3 and TRBJ2-7; D possibly corresponds to TRBD1 (6 bases). Trimming shortened V by 10 bases and J by 0 bases, and 16 bases separated the two germline ends. CDR3 size: 14 residues. Germline CDR1 and CDR2: ENHRY and SYGVKD. In nucleotides, the CDR3 is TGTGCCACAGCCAGGACAGCAAACTCCTACGAGCAGTACTTC. Amino acid sequence: CATARTANSYEQYF.

The CDR3 is CASSTTGRQEKLFF. The CDR3 DNA reads as TGTGCCAGCAGTACGACAGGGCGGCAGGAAAAACTGTTTTTT. This chain uses TRBV27 with TRBJ1-4; 7 bases fit TRBD1. Per germline, CDR1 MNHEY and CDR2 SMNVEV (reference sequence). This CDR3 comprises 14 residues. Trimming removed 5 bases from V and 8 bases from J; junction bases left unmatched: 8.

This chain links TRBV6-2 or TRBV6-3 with TRBJ2-7, with TRBD2 identical over 8 bases. Germline CDR1 MNHEY, CDR2 SVGEGT. The CDR3 length is 15 residues. With V trimmed by 2 bases and J by 3 bases, 6 bases remained unmatched. CDR3 sequence: CASSYPGLVIYEQYF. The DNA of the CDR3 is TGTGCCAGCAGTTACCCGGGACTAGTCATCTACGAGCAGTACTTC.

In this sample, this clonotype turned up many times. The chain recombines TRBV12-3 or TRBV12-4 with TRBJ2-5; no reliable D call. Trimming took off 4 bases at V and 2 bases at J, with 5 bases between the two ends. The CDR3 is made up of 12 amino acids. The CDR3 DNA reads as TGTGCCAGCAGTTCCAGACAAGAGACCCAGTACTTC. Its translation: CASSSRQETQYF.

This clonotype was counted between two and nine times. This chain connects TRBV12-3 or TRBV12-4 to TRBJ2-1, with a tentative D call TRBD2 (6 bases). This CDR3 comprises 14 residues. Deletions cut 3 bases from V and 9 bases from J, with 15 bases between. CDR3 sequence reads: CASSFMGGMGEQFF. For the CDR3, the DNA is TGTGCCAGCAGTTTTATGGGCGGGATGGGTGAGCAGTTCTTC.

This clonotype was counted many times. The CDR3 here is CASSHVWGYYGYTF. As DNA, the CDR3 is TGTGCCAGCAGCCACGTTTGGGGGTACTATGGCTACACCTTC. V is TRBV3-1 and J is TRBJ1-2; D may be TRBD1 (5 bases). From germline, CDR1 is LGHDT and CDR2 YNNKEL (reference sequence). CDR3 length equals 14 residues. V was pared by 3 bases and J by 3 bases, with 11 bases between.

This clonotype was counted a few times. J is TRBJ1-2 and V is TRBV5-6; D is ambiguous. The ends were cut back, 4 bases at V and 10 bases at J, with 14 bases in the middle. Germline V gives CDR1 SGHDT, CDR2 YYEEEE. The CDR3 consists of 12 residues. The CDR3 nucleotides are TGTGCCAGCAGCCCGGCCGCGGGCCCCTACACCTTC. Encoded protein: CASSPAAGPYTF.

This clonotype appeared a few times. The chain links TRBV12-3 or TRBV12-4 to TRBJ1-2; D ambiguous. Trimming removed 2 bases at V and 3 bases at J, with 10 bases between. The CDR3 contains 14 residues. CDR3 DNA sequence: TGTGCCAGCAGTTTACTTGGGGTGGACTATGGCTACACCTTC. Its translation is CASSLLGVDYGYTF.

There are a few counts of this clonotype. The rearrangement joins TRBV20-1 to TRBJ1-6, with no clear D. The CDR3 length is 16 residues. In germline, CDR1 is DFQATT, CDR2 SNEGSKA (reference sequence). V lost 1 base and J lost 10, with 20 bases in between. The CDR3, as DNA: TGCAGTGCTAGAGGGCGGTTTGACCTCTTCCTCTCACCCCTCCACTTT. This codes for CSARGRFDLFLSPLHF.

This chain joins TRBV20-1 and TRBJ2-5; no definite D call. V was trimmed by 0 bases and J by 0 bases, leaving 14 bases between them. CDR1 DFQATT and CDR2 SNEGSKA come from the germline V gene (reference sequence). This CDR3 has 16 amino acids. The CDR3 DNA follows: TGCAGTGCTAGAGATAGGAAGAGTGGGAACCAAGAGACCCAGTACTTC. It translates to CSARDRKSGNQETQYF.

This clonotype was recorded a few times. V is TRBV5-1 and J is TRBJ2-2; the D gene is possibly TRBD1 (6 bases). The CDR3 is 15 residues long. The germline V and J ends were trimmed by 2 bases and 8 bases, with 16 bases remaining between them. From germline, CDR1 is SGHRS and CDR2 YFSETQ. The CDR3, as DNA: TGCGCCAGCAGCTTCGACCTCCAGGGGCCGGGGGAGCTGTTTTTT. Its protein is CASSFDLQGPGELFF.